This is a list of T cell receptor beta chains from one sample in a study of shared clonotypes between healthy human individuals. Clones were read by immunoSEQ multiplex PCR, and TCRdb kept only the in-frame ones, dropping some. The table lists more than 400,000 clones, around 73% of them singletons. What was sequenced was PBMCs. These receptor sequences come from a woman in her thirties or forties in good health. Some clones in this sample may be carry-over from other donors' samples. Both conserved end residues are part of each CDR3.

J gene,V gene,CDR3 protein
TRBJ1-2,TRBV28,CASSYYGYTF
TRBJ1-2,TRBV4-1,CASSQGGSYGYTF
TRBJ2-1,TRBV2,CASSGRAGEGVNEQFF
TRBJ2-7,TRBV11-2,CASILGGFTYEQYF
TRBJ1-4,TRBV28,CASRPAGTGGVKLFF
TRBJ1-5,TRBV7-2,CASSPDRDQPQHF
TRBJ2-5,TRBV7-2,CASSLALGAPRETQYF
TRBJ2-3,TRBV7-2,CASSLVTGLDTQYF
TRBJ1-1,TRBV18,CASSRDRDSTEAFF
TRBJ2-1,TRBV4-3,CASSQNVNSYNEQFF
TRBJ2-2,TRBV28,CASSLLGLQNTGELFF
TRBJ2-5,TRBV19,CASSIVAGETETQYF
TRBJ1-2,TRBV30,CAWGNRDRTLGDF
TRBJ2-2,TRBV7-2,CASSLGRGFPGELFF
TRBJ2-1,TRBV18,CASSFQEAGGSGEQFF
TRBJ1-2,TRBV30,CAGARAPSGYGYTF
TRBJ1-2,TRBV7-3,CASSLSPGSGYTF
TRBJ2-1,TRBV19,CASSVRGSEQFF
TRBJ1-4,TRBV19,CASSPSGFREKLFF
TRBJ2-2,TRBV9,CASSVVGGELFF
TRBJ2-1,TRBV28,CASSRWTRNEQFF
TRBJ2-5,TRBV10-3,CATGQQETQYF
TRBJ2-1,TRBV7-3,CASSDRGNEQFF
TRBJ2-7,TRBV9,CASSVPGINEQYF
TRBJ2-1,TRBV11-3,CASSGDSDSGKQFF
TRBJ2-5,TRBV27,CASTLRWTSGRGETQYF
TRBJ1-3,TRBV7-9,CASSLEGDSSGNTIYF
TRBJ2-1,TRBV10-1,CASSESVTSGIYNEQFF
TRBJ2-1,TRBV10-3,CAISESVTGGSESNEQFF